A selection of T cell receptor beta chains follows, all from one sample in a study of T cell repertoires in cytomegalovirus infection. TCRdb re-called the reads with MiXCR, one entry per CDR3 protein. The sample lists a few hundred thousand distinct CDR3 sequences, approximately 17% occurring once. Input material: CD8+ T cells from PBMCs. These receptors were collected from a human donor in good health (CMV status not recorded). Some clones in this sample may be carry-over from other donors' samples. The CDR3 runs from the conserved cysteine through the conserved F or W. D genes are given only for firm matches. Clone size, where shown, is once, few, many, or a class for clones that have expanded.

len: 14; abundance: .; j_gene: TRBJ2-2; d_gene: .; v_gene: TRBV20-1; CDR3nt: TGCAGTGCTCTAGCGCACACGAACACCGGGGAGCTGTTTTTT; CDR3aa: CSALAHTNTGELFF
len: 18; abundance: .; j_gene: TRBJ2-5; d_gene: TRBD2; v_gene: TRBV11-1; CDR3nt: TGTGCCAGCAGCTTCACCGAACGACTAGCGGGGGGCGGGGAGACCCAGTACTTC; CDR3aa: CASSFTERLAGGGETQYF
len: 16; abundance: few; j_gene: TRBJ2-1; d_gene: .; v_gene: TRBV5-5; CDR3nt: TGTGCCAGCAGCTTGGGCGCGGGACAGCCCAACAATGAGCAGTTCTTC; CDR3aa: CASSLGAGQPNNEQFF
len: 11; abundance: few; j_gene: TRBJ2-3; d_gene: .; v_gene: TRBV7-9; CDR3nt: TGTGCCAGCAGCTGGACATCTACGCAGTATTTT; CDR3aa: CASSWTSTQYF
len: 15; abundance: .; j_gene: TRBJ2-1; d_gene: .; v_gene: TRBV27; CDR3nt: TGTGCCAGCAGTTTGACTTTCAGCTCCTACAATGAGCAGTTCTTC; CDR3aa: CASSLTFSSYNEQFF
len: 15; abundance: many; j_gene: TRBJ2-7; d_gene: .; v_gene: TRBV6-5; CDR3nt: TGTGCCAGCAGCAAAGAAGGGATGGGGTCCTACGAGCAGTACTTC; CDR3aa: CASSKEGMGSYEQYF
len: 16; abundance: many; j_gene: TRBJ1-5; d_gene: .; v_gene: TRBV10-3; CDR3nt: TGTGCCATCAGTGAGTCAACAGGGTTAAGGCAATCAGCCCAGCATTTT; CDR3aa: CAISESTGLRQSAQHF
len: 16; abundance: many; j_gene: TRBJ2-5; d_gene: .; v_gene: TRBV7-9; CDR3nt: TGTGCCAGCAGCCAACCTGAGGCGGCCTACCCGGAGACCCAGTACTTC; CDR3aa: CASSQPEAAYPETQYF
len: 14; abundance: few; j_gene: TRBJ2-7; d_gene: .; v_gene: TRBV19; CDR3nt: TGTGCCAGCCGACCGACGGACACGGGGTACGAGCAGTACTTC; CDR3aa: CASRPTDTGYEQYF
len: 14; abundance: many; j_gene: TRBJ1-2; d_gene: TRBD1; v_gene: TRBV7-2; CDR3nt: TGTGCCAGCAGCTTGAACAGGGGCGTCTATGGCTACACCTTC; CDR3aa: CASSLNRGVYGYTF
len: 11; abundance: .; j_gene: TRBJ2-1; d_gene: .; v_gene: TRBV29-1; CDR3nt: TGCAGCGTTGTGGTGGGCAATGAGCAGTTCTTC; CDR3aa: CSVVVGNEQFF
len: 12; abundance: .; j_gene: TRBJ1-1; d_gene: .; v_gene: TRBV4-1; CDR3nt: TGCGCCAGCAGCCGTGGAGCCCGTGAAGCTTTCTTT; CDR3aa: CASSRGAREAFF
len: 16; abundance: many; j_gene: TRBJ2-3; d_gene: TRBD1; v_gene: TRBV28; CDR3nt: TGTGCCAGCAGTTCCGCCTTGGGACAGGGGGCAGATACGCAGTATTTT; CDR3aa: CASSSALGQGADTQYF
len: 14; abundance: many; j_gene: TRBJ1-1; d_gene: TRBD1; v_gene: TRBV11-2; CDR3nt: TGTGCCAGCAGCTCACTCAGGGGGTTCACTGAAGCTTTCTTT; CDR3aa: CASSSLRGFTEAFF
len: 15; abundance: few; j_gene: TRBJ2-3; d_gene: TRBD2; v_gene: TRBV9; CDR3nt: TGTGCCAGCAGAGAGGGACTAGCTGGCCCAGATACGCAGTATTTT; CDR3aa: CASREGLAGPDTQYF
len: 15; abundance: .; j_gene: TRBJ2-3; d_gene: .; v_gene: TRBV7-4; CDR3nt: TGTGCCAGCAGCTTAGAAGGAGGCCCCACAGATACGCAGTATTTT; CDR3aa: CASSLEGGPTDTQYF
len: 15; abundance: few; j_gene: TRBJ2-5; d_gene: .; v_gene: TRBV29-1; CDR3nt: TGCAGCGTTGAAGAAGGCTGGCTTCGTCAAGAGACCCAGTACTTC; CDR3aa: CSVEEGWLRQETQYF
len: 15; abundance: few; j_gene: TRBJ1-1; d_gene: TRBD1; v_gene: TRBV2; CDR3nt: TGTGCCAGCAGCTTTTACAGGGGGCCGGGGACTGAAGCTTTCTTT; CDR3aa: CASSFYRGPGTEAFF
len: 16; abundance: .; j_gene: TRBJ2-1; d_gene: TRBD2; v_gene: TRBV19; CDR3nt: TGTGCCAGTACCAAAAAGGGCGGGGGGCCCTACAATGAGCAGTTCTTC; CDR3aa: CASTKKGGGPYNEQFF
len: 14; abundance: few; j_gene: TRBJ1-2; d_gene: .; v_gene: TRBV10-3; CDR3nt: TGTGCCATCCGCACGGCAGTCGGGGAGAATGGCTACACCTTC; CDR3aa: CAIRTAVGENGYTF
len: 15; abundance: .; j_gene: TRBJ2-3; d_gene: .; v_gene: TRBV15; CDR3nt: TGTGTCACCAGCAGAGATTCGGAGGCGACAGATACGCAGTATTTT; CDR3aa: CVTSRDSEATDTQYF
len: 15; abundance: .; j_gene: TRBJ2-7; d_gene: .; v_gene: TRBV7-9; CDR3nt: TGTGCCAGCAGCAGAACAGCCCCTCCGCCCTACGAGCAGTACTTC; CDR3aa: CASSRTAPPPYEQYF
len: 15; abundance: few; j_gene: TRBJ1-4; d_gene: .; v_gene: TRBV7-9; CDR3nt: TGTGCCAGCAGCTCGTGGGACGCGCCTAATGAAAAACTGTTTTTT; CDR3aa: CASSSWDAPNEKLFF
len: 16; abundance: .; j_gene: TRBJ2-6; d_gene: .; v_gene: TRBV28; CDR3nt: TGTGCCAGCAGTTTAATCGTTAACTCTGGGGCCAACGTCCTGACTTTC; CDR3aa: CASSLIVNSGANVLTF
len: 15; abundance: .; j_gene: TRBJ2-1; d_gene: TRBD2; v_gene: TRBV6-2/TRBV6-3; CDR3nt: TGTGCCAGCAGTCTAGCGGGGGGGCCGGGTCATGAGCAGTTCTTC; CDR3aa: CASSLAGGPGHEQFF
len: 15; abundance: many; j_gene: TRBJ2-7; d_gene: .; v_gene: TRBV28; CDR3nt: TGTGCCAGCAGTTTCCGGGCATGGGGCCTCTACGAGCAGTACTTC; CDR3aa: CASSFRAWGLYEQYF
len: 15; abundance: .; j_gene: TRBJ2-1; d_gene: TRBD1; v_gene: TRBV6-1; CDR3nt: TGTGCCAGCAGTGACGCCGGGACAGCCTACAATGAGCAGTTCTTC; CDR3aa: CASSDAGTAYNEQFF
len: 15; abundance: few; j_gene: TRBJ1-2; d_gene: .; v_gene: TRBV7-9; CDR3nt: TGTGCCAGCAGCTTAGCCGACGGACCTAACTATGGCTACACCTTC; CDR3aa: CASSLADGPNYGYTF
len: 12; abundance: .; j_gene: TRBJ2-7; d_gene: .; v_gene: TRBV20-1; CDR3nt: TGCAGTGCTAGCGTCGCCTCCTACGAGCAGTACTTC; CDR3aa: CSASVASYEQYF
len: 16; abundance: .; j_gene: TRBJ2-7; d_gene: .; v_gene: TRBV29-1; CDR3nt: TGCAGCGTTGTTTTTTTCGGTACTTCAGGCTCCTACGAGCAGTACTTC; CDR3aa: CSVVFFGTSGSYEQYF
len: 15; abundance: .; j_gene: TRBJ2-7; d_gene: .; v_gene: TRBV4-3; CDR3nt: TGCGCCAGCAGTCCCTTGGCAGGTGCAACCTACGAGCAGTACTTC; CDR3aa: CASSPLAGATYEQYF
len: 15; abundance: many; j_gene: TRBJ2-7; d_gene: TRBD1; v_gene: TRBV28; CDR3nt: TGTGCCAGCAGGTCCGTCAGGGGGTCATTCTACGAGCAGTACTTC; CDR3aa: CASRSVRGSFYEQYF
len: 14; abundance: few; j_gene: TRBJ2-7; d_gene: .; v_gene: TRBV6-6; CDR3nt: TGTGCCAGCAGTGAGTCCGGGGGCGGGTACGAGCAGTACTTC; CDR3aa: CASSESGGGYEQYF
len: 14; abundance: .; j_gene: TRBJ1-1; d_gene: TRBD1; v_gene: TRBV2; CDR3nt: TGTGCCAGCAGATCCACAGGGGGCGGGACTGAAGCTTTCTTT; CDR3aa: CASRSTGGGTEAFF
len: 14; abundance: .; j_gene: TRBJ2-7; d_gene: TRBD1; v_gene: TRBV5-4; CDR3nt: TGTGCCAGCAGCCATATGGGACAGGGGAACGAGCAGTACTTC; CDR3aa: CASSHMGQGNEQYF
len: 14; abundance: .; j_gene: TRBJ2-3; d_gene: .; v_gene: TRBV6-2/TRBV6-3; CDR3nt: TGTGCCAGCAGTTTCGACAGTCGCACAGATACGCAGTATTTT; CDR3aa: CASSFDSRTDTQYF
len: 16; abundance: few; j_gene: TRBJ1-2; d_gene: .; v_gene: TRBV27; CDR3nt: TGTGCCAGCAGTTTAGTGCCGGAACAGCTGATCTATGGCTACACCTTC; CDR3aa: CASSLVPEQLIYGYTF
len: 14; abundance: few; j_gene: TRBJ2-7; d_gene: TRBD1; v_gene: TRBV7-9; CDR3nt: TGTGCCAGCAGTTACAGGGGGCTGACCTACGAGCAGTACTTC; CDR3aa: CASSYRGLTYEQYF
len: 13; abundance: many; j_gene: TRBJ2-7; d_gene: .; v_gene: TRBV7-9; CDR3nt: TGTGCCAGCAGCTCGGACCCCACCTACGAGCAGTACTTC; CDR3aa: CASSSDPTYEQYF
len: 18; abundance: many; j_gene: TRBJ1-5; d_gene: .; v_gene: TRBV28; CDR3nt: TGTGCCAGCAGTCCCTCTCCCGACATAAACTATAGCAATCAGCCCCAGCATTTT; CDR3aa: CASSPSPDINYSNQPQHF
len: 16; abundance: many; j_gene: TRBJ1-5; d_gene: TRBD1; v_gene: TRBV20-1; CDR3nt: TGCAGTGCTAGAGACCCCCGGGACAGGGGGCCTCAGCCCCAGCATTTT; CDR3aa: CSARDPRDRGPQPQHF
len: 15; abundance: many; j_gene: TRBJ2-3; d_gene: TRBD2; v_gene: TRBV28; CDR3nt: TGTGCCGGGAGCGGGGGCCCCGCTAGCACAGATACGCAGTATTTT; CDR3aa: CAGSGGPASTDTQYF
len: 13; abundance: few; j_gene: TRBJ1-2; d_gene: .; v_gene: TRBV7-8; CDR3nt: TGTGCCAGCAGCTTAGCAGGGGACTATGGCTACACCTTC; CDR3aa: CASSLAGDYGYTF
len: 14; abundance: few; j_gene: TRBJ2-7; d_gene: TRBD1; v_gene: TRBV7-6; CDR3nt: TGTGCCAGCAGTTCCGGACAGGCTCCCTACGAGCAGTACTTC; CDR3aa: CASSSGQAPYEQYF